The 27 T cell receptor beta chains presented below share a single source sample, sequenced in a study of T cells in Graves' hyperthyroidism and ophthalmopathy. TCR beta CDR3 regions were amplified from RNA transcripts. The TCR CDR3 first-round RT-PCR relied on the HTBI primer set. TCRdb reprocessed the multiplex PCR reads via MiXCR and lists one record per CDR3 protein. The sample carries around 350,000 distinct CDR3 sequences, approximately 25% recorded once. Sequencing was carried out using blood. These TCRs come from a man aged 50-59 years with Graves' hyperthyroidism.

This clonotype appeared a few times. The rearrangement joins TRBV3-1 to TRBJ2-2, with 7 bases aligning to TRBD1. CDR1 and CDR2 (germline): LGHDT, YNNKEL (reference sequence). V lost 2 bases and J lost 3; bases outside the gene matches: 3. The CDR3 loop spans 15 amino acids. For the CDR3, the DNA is TGTGCCAGCAGCCAATGGGACAGCCACACCGGGGAGCTGTTTTTT. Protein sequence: CASSQWDSHTGELFF.

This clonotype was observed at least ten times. The CDR3 spells CASTPSGRNQETQYF. The CDR3 region has the DNA TGTGCCAGCACCCCTAGCGGGAGGAACCAAGAGACCCAGTACTTC. The V call is TRBV2, the J call TRBJ2-5, with 11 bases matching TRBD2. From germline, CDR1 is SNHLY and CDR2 FYNNEI. V lost 7 bases, J lost 0 bases, and 4 bases stayed unmatched. CDR3 size: 15 residues.

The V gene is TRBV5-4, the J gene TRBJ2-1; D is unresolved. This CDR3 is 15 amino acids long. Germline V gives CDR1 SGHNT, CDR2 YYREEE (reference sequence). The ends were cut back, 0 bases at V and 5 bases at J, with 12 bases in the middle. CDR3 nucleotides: TGTGCCAGCAGCTTGGGTCACTCGAGAAACAATGAGCAGTTCTTC. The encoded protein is CASSLGHSRNNEQFF.

Here the CDR3 reads CSVDVAGVGNEQFF. The CDR3 bases are TGCAGCGTTGATGTAGCGGGAGTTGGTAATGAGCAGTTCTTC. V and J are TRBV29-1 and TRBJ2-1; 9 bases are a match to TRBD2. This CDR3 is 14 amino acids long. CDR1 and CDR2 from the germline V gene are SQVTM and ANQGSEA. Trimming removed 3 bases from V and 7 bases from J; junction bases left unmatched: 7.

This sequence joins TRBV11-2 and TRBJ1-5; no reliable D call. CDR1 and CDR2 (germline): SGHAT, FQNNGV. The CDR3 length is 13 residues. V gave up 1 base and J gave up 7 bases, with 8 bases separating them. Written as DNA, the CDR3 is TGTGCCAGCAGCTTAGCCGGCGTGCAGCCCCAGCATTTT. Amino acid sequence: CASSLAGVQPQHF.

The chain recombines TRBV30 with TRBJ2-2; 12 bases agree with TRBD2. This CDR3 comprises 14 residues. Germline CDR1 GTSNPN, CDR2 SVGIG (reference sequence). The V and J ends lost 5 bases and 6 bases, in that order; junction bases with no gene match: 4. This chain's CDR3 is CAWGRLAGAGELFF. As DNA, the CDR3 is TGTGCCTGGGGGAGACTAGCGGGAGCCGGGGAGCTGTTTTTT.

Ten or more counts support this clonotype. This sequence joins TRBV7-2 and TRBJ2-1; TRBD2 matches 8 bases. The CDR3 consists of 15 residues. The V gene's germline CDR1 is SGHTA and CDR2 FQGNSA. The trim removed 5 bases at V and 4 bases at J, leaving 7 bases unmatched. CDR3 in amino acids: CASSRTSGAYNEQFF. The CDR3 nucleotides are TGTGCCAGCAGCCGTACTAGCGGAGCATACAATGAGCAGTTCTTC.

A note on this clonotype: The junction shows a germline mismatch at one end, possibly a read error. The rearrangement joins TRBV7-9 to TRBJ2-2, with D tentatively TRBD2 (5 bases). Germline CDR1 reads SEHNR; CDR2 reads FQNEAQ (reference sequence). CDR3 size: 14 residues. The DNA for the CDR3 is TGTGCCAGCAGCGAAGATCCGTACACCGGGGAGCTGTCTTTT. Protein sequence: CASSEDPYTGELSF.

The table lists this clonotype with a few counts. DNA for the CDR3: TGTGCCAGCAGCATGGGGGGACGGGTGAACTATGGCTACACCTTC. Translation: CASSMGGRVNYGYTF. The chain recombines TRBV7-2 with TRBJ1-2, with a weak D call TRBD1 (5 bases). Trimming left V 5 bases short and J 2 bases short, with 15 bases between. Germline V gene sequence: CDR1 SGHTA, CDR2 FQGNSA. The CDR3 has 15 residues.

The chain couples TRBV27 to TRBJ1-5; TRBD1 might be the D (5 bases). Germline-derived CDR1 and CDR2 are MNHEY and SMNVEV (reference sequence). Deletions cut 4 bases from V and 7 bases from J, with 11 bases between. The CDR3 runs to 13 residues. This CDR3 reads CASSSGLTQPQHF. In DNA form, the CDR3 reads TGTGCCAGCAGTTCAGGGTTAACCCAGCCCCAGCATTTT.

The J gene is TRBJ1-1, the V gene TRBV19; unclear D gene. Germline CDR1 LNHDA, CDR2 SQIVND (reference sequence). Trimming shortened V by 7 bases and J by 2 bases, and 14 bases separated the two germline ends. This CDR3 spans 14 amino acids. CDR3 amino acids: CASTPRTINTEAFF. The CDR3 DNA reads TGTGCCAGTACCCCGCGCACAATAAACACTGAAGCTTTCTTT.

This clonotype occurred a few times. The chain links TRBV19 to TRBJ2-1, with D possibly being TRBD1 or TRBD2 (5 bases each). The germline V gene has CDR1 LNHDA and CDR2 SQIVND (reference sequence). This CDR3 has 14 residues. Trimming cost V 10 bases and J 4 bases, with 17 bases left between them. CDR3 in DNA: TGTGCCACAAAACGGGGCCTTTCTTACAATGAGCAGTTCTTC. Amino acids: CATKRGLSYNEQFF.

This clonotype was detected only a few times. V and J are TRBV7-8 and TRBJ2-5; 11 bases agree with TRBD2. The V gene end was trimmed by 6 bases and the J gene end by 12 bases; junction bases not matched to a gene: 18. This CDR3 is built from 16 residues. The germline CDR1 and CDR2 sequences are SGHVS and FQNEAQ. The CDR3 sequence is CASRLLPGLADMGEYF. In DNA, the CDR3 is TGTGCCAGCAGGTTACTCCCGGGACTAGCGGATATGGGGGAGTACTTC.

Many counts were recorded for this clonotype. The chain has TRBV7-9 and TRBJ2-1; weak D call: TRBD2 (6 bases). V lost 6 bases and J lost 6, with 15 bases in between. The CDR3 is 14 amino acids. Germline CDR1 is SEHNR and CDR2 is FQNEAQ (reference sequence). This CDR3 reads CASRGLNSGNEQFF. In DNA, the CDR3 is TGTGCCAGCAGGGGACTCAACTCGGGCAATGAGCAGTTCTTC.

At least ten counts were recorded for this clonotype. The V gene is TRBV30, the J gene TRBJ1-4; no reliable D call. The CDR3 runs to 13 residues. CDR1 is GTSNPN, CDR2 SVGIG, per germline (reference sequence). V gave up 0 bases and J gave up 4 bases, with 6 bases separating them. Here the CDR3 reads CAWSVNFNEKLFF. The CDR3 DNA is TGTGCCTGGAGTGTCAACTTTAATGAAAAACTGTTTTTT.

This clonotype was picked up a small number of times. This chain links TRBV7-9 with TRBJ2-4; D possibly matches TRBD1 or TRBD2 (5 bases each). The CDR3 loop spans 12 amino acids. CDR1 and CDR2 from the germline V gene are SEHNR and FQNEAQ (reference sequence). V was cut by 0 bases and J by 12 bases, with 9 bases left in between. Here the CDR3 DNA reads TGTGCCAGCAGCTTAGCGAGGGGAACTCAGTACTTC. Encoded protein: CASSLARGTQYF. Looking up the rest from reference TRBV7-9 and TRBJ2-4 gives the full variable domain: DTGVSQNPRHKITKRGQNVTFRCDPISEHNRLYWYRQTLGQGPEFLTYFQNEAQLEKSRLLSDRFSAERPKGSFSTLEIQRTEQGDSAMYLCASSLARGTQYFGAGTRLSVL.

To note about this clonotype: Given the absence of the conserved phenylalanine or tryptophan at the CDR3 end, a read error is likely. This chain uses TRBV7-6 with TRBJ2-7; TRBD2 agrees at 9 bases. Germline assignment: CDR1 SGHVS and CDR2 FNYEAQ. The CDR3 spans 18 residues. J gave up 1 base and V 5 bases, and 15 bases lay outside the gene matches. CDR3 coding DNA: TGTGCCAGCAGCCAAGCGGCGCCAGCGGGAGGATCATCCTACGAGCAGTACTTG. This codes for CASSQAAPAGGSSYEQYL.

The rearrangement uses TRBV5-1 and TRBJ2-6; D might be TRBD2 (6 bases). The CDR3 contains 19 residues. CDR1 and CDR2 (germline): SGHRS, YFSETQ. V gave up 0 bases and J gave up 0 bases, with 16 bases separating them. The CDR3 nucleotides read TGCGCCAGCAGCTTGGAGCTAACTAGCTTCTCCTCTGGGGCCAACGTCCTGACTTTC. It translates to CASSLELTSFSSGANVLTF. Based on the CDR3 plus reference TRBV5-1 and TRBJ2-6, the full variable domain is KAGVTQTPRYLIKTRGQQVTLSCSPISGHRSVSWYQQTPGQGLQFLFEYFSETQRNKGNFPGRFSGRQFSNSRSEMNVSTLELGDSALYLCASSLELTSFSSGANVLTFGAGSRLTVL.

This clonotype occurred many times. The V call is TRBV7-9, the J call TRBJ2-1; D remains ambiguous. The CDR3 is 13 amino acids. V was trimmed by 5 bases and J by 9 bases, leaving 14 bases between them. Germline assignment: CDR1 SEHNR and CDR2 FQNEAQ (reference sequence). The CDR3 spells CASSPPRSGEQFF. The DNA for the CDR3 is TGTGCCAGCAGCCCGCCTAGGTCCGGTGAGCAGTTCTTC.

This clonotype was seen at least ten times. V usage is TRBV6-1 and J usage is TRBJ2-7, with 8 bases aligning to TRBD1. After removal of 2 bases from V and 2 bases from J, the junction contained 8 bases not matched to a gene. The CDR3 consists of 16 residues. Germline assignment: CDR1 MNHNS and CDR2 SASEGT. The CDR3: CASSETLRTGPYEQYF. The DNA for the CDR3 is TGTGCCAGCAGTGAAACGTTACGGACAGGGCCCTACGAGCAGTACTTC.

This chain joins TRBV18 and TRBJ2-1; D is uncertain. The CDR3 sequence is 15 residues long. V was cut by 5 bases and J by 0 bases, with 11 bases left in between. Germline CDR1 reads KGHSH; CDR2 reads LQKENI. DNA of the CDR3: TGTGCCAGCTCAACACTGGATAGCTCCTACAATGAGCAGTTCTTC. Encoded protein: CASSTLDSSYNEQFF.

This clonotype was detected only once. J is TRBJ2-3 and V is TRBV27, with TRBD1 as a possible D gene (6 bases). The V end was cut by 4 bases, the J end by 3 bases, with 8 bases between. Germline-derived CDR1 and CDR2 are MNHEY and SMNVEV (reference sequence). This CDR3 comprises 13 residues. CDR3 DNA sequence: TGTGCCAGCAGTTGGGGGCGGACAGATACGCAGTATTTT. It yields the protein CASSWGRTDTQYF.

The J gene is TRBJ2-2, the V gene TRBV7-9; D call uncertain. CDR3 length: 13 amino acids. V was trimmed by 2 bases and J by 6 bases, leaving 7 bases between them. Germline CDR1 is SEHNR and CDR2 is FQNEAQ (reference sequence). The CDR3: CASSLSYSGELFF. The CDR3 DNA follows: TGTGCCAGCAGCTTATCTTATTCCGGGGAGCTGTTTTTT.

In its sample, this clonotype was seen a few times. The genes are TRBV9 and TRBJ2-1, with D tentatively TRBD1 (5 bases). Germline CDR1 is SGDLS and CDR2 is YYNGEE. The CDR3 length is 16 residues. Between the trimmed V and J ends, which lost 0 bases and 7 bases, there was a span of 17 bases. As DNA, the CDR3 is TGTGCCAGCAGCGTAGAGGGATGGGGCACCCAGAATGAGCAGTTCTTC. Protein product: CASSVEGWGTQNEQFF.

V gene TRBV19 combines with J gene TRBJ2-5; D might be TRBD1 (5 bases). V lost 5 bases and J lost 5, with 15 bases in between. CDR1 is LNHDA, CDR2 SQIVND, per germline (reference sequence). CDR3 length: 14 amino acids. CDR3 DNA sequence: TGTGCCAGTAGTCCTCTGACAGAGAGGGAGACCCAGTACTTC. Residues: CASSPLTERETQYF.

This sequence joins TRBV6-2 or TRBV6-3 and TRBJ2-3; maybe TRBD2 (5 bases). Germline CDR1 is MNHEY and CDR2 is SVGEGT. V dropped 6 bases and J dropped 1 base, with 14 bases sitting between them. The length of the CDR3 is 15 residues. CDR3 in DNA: TGTGCCAGCAGAAGGTGGGAGCTGGGCACAGATACGCAGTATTTT. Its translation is CASRRWELGTDTQYF.

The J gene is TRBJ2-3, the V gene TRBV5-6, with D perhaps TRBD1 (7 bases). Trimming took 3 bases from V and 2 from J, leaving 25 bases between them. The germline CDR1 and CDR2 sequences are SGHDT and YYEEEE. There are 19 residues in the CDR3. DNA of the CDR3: TGTGCCAGCAGCTCCGTGGGGGGCACAACGGGACAGTTCACAGATACGCAGTATTTT. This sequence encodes CASSSVGGTTGQFTDTQYF.